A single sample is the source of the 25 T cell receptor beta chains below, sequenced in a study of blood T cell repertoires in COVID-19 (dated by TCRdb to about 2020). The library was prepared using the immunoSEQ multiplex PCR assay. TCRdb took this table from immuneACCESS and kept in-frame rearrangements with V and J called. Such tables lack part of the clones; where checked against another copy, unresolved V genes explain under half of the gap, and the rest is unexplained. The sample has over 45,000 clones on record, 91% of them singletons. Of the sample, 8.6% is held by the ten largest clones. Sequencing input: peripheral blood. The receptors derive from a human donor in a cohort sampled during active COVID-19.

This clone was picked up one time. This chain links TRBV5-1 with TRBJ1-2, with D maybe TRBD1 (6 bases). The CDR3 has 17 amino acids. Trimming took 1 base from V and 8 from J, leaving 24 bases between them. Looked up from germline, CDR1 is SGHRS and CDR2 is YFSETQ. CDR3 amino acids: CASSLSLGERGAQGYTF. DNA for the CDR3: TGCGCCAGCAGCTTGTCGTTGGGGGAGCGGGGGGCGCAAGGCTACACCTTC.

This chain uses TRBV6-5 with TRBJ1-3; 9 positions match TRBD1. V trimming: 6 bases; J trimming: 5 bases; junction bases outside the gene matches: 8. Germline V gene data show CDR1 as MNHEY and CDR2 as SVGAGI. CDR3 length: 15 amino acids. CDR3 sequence (DNA): TGTGCCAGCAGCTACCGGGACAGGGCTCGAAACACCATATATTTT. This codes for CASSYRDRARNTIYF.

The chain links TRBV3-1 (or the pseudogene TRBV3-2) to TRBJ1-3; 10 bases match TRBD1. The germline gives CDR1 LGHDT, CDR2 YNNKEL (reference sequence). The V gene end was trimmed by 1 base and the J gene end by 4 bases; junction bases not matched to a gene: 7. CDR3 length: 17 residues. CDR3 sequence: CASSQAFGTGAGNTIYF. Here the CDR3 DNA reads TGTGCCAGCAGCCAAGCTTTCGGGACAGGGGCGGGAAACACCATATATTTT.

The V call is TRBV29-1, the J call TRBJ1-5; maybe TRBD1 (6 bases). The germline V gene encodes CDR1 SQVTM and CDR2 ANQGSEA. The CDR3 has 12 amino acids. Trimming took off 5 bases at V and 3 bases at J, with 8 bases between the two ends. The CDR3 loop is CSVRTDNQPQHF. CDR3 sequence (DNA): TGCAGCGTTCGGACAGACAATCAGCCCCAGCATTTT.

The chain couples TRBV5-1 to TRBJ2-5; 7 nucleotides agree with TRBD1. This CDR3 region has 14 residues. Germline V gene sequence: CDR1 SGHRS, CDR2 YFSETQ. V shed 5 bases and J 1 base; nucleotides not matched to a gene: 5. This CDR3 is CASRQTGTQETQYF. Written as DNA, the CDR3 is TGCGCCAGCAGACAGACAGGGACCCAAGAGACCCAGTACTTC.

This clone was seen a single time. V and J are TRBV6-6 and TRBJ2-3; D gene ambiguous. The CDR3 is 14 residues long. The V gene's germline CDR1 is MNHNY and CDR2 SVGAGI (reference sequence). The ends were cut back, 4 bases at V and 3 bases at J, with 11 bases in the middle. CDR3 amino acids: CASSLDLLTDTQYF. CDR3 nucleotides: TGTGCCAGCAGTTTAGATCTTCTGACAGATACGCAGTATTTT.

CDR3 sequence: CASSFLDVTVYGYTF. As DNA, the CDR3 is TGTGCCAGCAGCTTTTTAGACGTGACAGTCTATGGCTACACCTTC. The chain joins TRBV7-2 to TRBJ1-2; perhaps TRBD1 as D (5 bases). V gave up 3 bases and J gave up 4 bases, with 15 bases separating them. Germline-derived CDR1 and CDR2 are SGHTA and FQGNSA. CDR3 length: 15 residues.

J is TRBJ1-2 and V is TRBV19; tentative D call: TRBD1 (6 bases). This CDR3 is built from 15 residues. Germline CDR1 and CDR2: LNHDA and SQIVND (reference sequence). With 0 bases removed from V and 8 bases from J, the gap between germline ends came to 16 bases. In DNA form, the CDR3 reads TGTGCCAGTAGTATAGACTCCGTCAGGGGTGGGGGCTACACCTTC. Protein product: CASSIDSVRGGGYTF.

The CDR3 sequence: CASSLGLAGQETQYF. In DNA, the CDR3 is TGTGCCAGCAGCTTGGGTCTAGCAGGCCAAGAGACCCAGTACTTC. The chain recombines TRBV5-4 with TRBJ2-5; possible D gene TRBD2, 5 bases. The CDR3 extends over 15 amino acids. Germline-derived CDR1 and CDR2 are SGHNT and YYREEE (reference sequence). Trimming took 0 bases from V and 1 from J, leaving 10 bases between them. Together with reference TRBV5-4 and TRBJ2-5, the CDR3 gives the full variable domain: ETGVTQSPTHLIKTRGQQVTLRCSSQSGHNTVSWYQQALGQGPQFIFQYYREEENGRGNFPPRFSGLQFPNYSSELNVNALELDDSALYLCASSLGLAGQETQYFGPGTRLLVL.

CDR3 nucleotides: TGTGCCAGCAGTAGGGGACTAGCGGTCCAAGAGACCCAGTACTTC. Amino acid sequence: CASSRGLAVQETQYF. The gene calls are TRBV28 and TRBJ2-5; 11 nucleotides agree with TRBD2. The CDR3 spans 15 residues. V lost 5 bases to trimming and J lost 1 base; unmatched junction nucleotides: 3. CDR1 and CDR2 (germline): MDHEN, SYDVKM.

The chain joins TRBV7-2 to TRBJ2-4, with 9 bases matching TRBD2. V lost 1 base to trimming and J lost 15 bases; unmatched junction nucleotides: 13. This CDR3 region has 15 residues. Germline V gives CDR1 SGHTA, CDR2 FQGNSA. CDR3 in amino acids: CASSLVAESSGMRYF. The CDR3 coding sequence is TGTGCCAGCAGCTTAGTCGCCGAATCTAGCGGGATGAGGTACTTC.

The J gene is TRBJ2-5, the V gene TRBV5-4; unclear D gene. V was shortened by 4 bases and J by 4 bases, with 5 bases between the two germline ends. This CDR3 comprises 11 residues. The germline V gene encodes CDR1 SGHNT and CDR2 YYREEE (reference sequence). CDR3 in DNA: TGTGCCAGCAGCCCGGGAGAGACCCAGTACTTC. This gives the protein CASSPGETQYF.

V usage is TRBV7-6 and J usage is TRBJ1-1, with D tentatively TRBD1 (6 bases). The CDR3 extends over 13 amino acids. Germline loops: CDR1 SGHVS, CDR2 FNYEAQ. V gave up 5 bases and J gave up 7 bases, with 14 bases separating them. CDR3 nucleotides: TGTGCCAGCAGCCAAGGGGACACCCTTGAAGCTTTCTTT. Amino acids: CASSQGDTLEAFF.

The genes are TRBV7-9 and TRBJ2-1; a weak D match, TRBD1 (5 bases). V lost 1 base and J 9 bases, leaving 7 bases between the germline ends. The CDR3 loop spans 12 amino acids. CDR1 is SEHNR, CDR2 FQNEAQ, per germline (reference sequence). The CDR3 coding sequence is TGTGCCAGCAGCTTAGATGGGGCTGAGCAGTTCTTC. Protein product: CASSLDGAEQFF.

The V gene is TRBV6-1, the J gene TRBJ2-1; D remains unclear. The germline gives CDR1 MNHNS, CDR2 SASEGT. The CDR3 extends over 12 amino acids. V shed 3 bases and J shed 6 bases, with 6 bases lying between them. The CDR3 is CASSDLLNEQFF. CDR3 nucleotide sequence: TGTGCCAGCAGTGATCTACTCAATGAGCAGTTCTTC.

V gene TRBV15 combines with J gene TRBJ1-1, with no clear D. The CDR3 is made up of 14 amino acids. The germline V gene encodes CDR1 LNHNV and CDR2 YYDKDF (reference sequence). V was trimmed by 0 bases and J by 1 base, leaving 6 bases between them. The CDR3 DNA is TGTGCCACCAGCAGAGACCCGAGGAACACTGAAGCTTTCTTT. It yields the protein CATSRDPRNTEAFF.

This clone has only one observation. The gene calls are TRBV19 and TRBJ2-1; the match to TRBD2 covers 13 bases. V shed 5 bases, J shed 2 bases, and the junction held 3 bases outside the gene matches. Germline V gene sequence: CDR1 LNHDA, CDR2 SQIVND (reference sequence). The CDR3 length is 16 residues. The CDR3 spells CASSAGLAGPYNEQFF. The CDR3 DNA reads as TGTGCCAGTAGTGCGGGACTAGCGGGACCCTACAATGAGCAGTTCTTC.

This chain joins TRBV5-1 and TRBJ1-3; no clear D gene. The CDR3 totals 13 residues. V was cut by 4 bases and J by 1 base, with 6 bases left in between. Germline-derived CDR1 and CDR2 are SGHRS and YFSETQ. CDR3 in DNA: TGCGCCAGCAGCAAGGAGTCTGGAAACACCATATATTTT. Translating it yields CASSKESGNTIYF. Looking up the rest from reference TRBV5-1 and TRBJ1-3 gives the full variable domain: KAGVTQTPRYLIKTRGQQVTLSCSPISGHRSVSWYQQTPGQGLQFLFEYFSETQRNKGNFPGRFSGRQFSNSRSEMNVSTLELGDSALYLCASSKESGNTIYFGEGSWLTVV.

The chain couples TRBV6-6 to TRBJ2-3; 12 nucleotides align to TRBD2. The CDR3 sequence is 11 residues long. Germline lookup yields CDR1 MNHNY and CDR2 SVGAGI (reference sequence). The CDR3 sequence: CGTSGTHTQYF. The DNA for the CDR3 is TGTGGGACTAGCGGGACCCATACGCAGTATTTT.

The gene calls are TRBV16 and TRBJ1-4; D is possibly TRBD1 (5 bases). V lost 3 bases, J lost 8 bases, and 7 bases lay in between. Per the germline V gene, CDR1 is KGHSY and CDR2 is FQNENV. The CDR3 is 12 amino acids. CDR3: CASSQAGEKLFF. CDR3 in DNA: TGTGCCAGCAGCCAGGCAGGGGAAAAACTGTTTTTT.

In nucleotides, the CDR3 is TGTGCCAGCAGCCTGGGTAGCAGGAGGGGCGTCCAAGAGACCCAGTACTTC. Its protein product is CASSLGSRRGVQETQYF. The rearrangement uses TRBV7-3 and TRBJ2-5; D perhaps matches TRBD2 (6 bases). Germline V gene sequence: CDR1 SGHTA, CDR2 FQGTGA. Trimming took 5 bases from V and 1 from J, leaving 20 bases between them. The CDR3 is made up of 17 amino acids.

The genes are TRBV19 and TRBJ2-1, with 8 bases matching TRBD2. After removal of 6 bases from V and 7 bases from J, the junction contained 11 bases not matched to a gene. Germline V gene data show CDR1 as LNHDA and CDR2 as SQIVND (reference sequence). This CDR3 comprises 15 residues. The CDR3 sequence: CASRVSAGVINEQFF. The DNA of the CDR3 is TGTGCCAGTAGGGTCTCAGCGGGAGTTATTAATGAGCAGTTCTTC. The full variable domain, in which reference TRBV19 and TRBJ2-1 provide the parts outside the CDR3, is DGGITQSPKYLFRKEGQNVTLSCEQNLNHDAMYWYRQDPGQGLRLIYYSQIVNDFQKGDIAEGYSVSREKKESFPLTVTSAQKNPTAFYLCASRVSAGVINEQFFGPGTRLTVL.

The chain recombines TRBV11-3 with TRBJ2-2, with 12 nucleotides matching TRBD1. CDR1 and CDR2 from the germline V gene are SGHNT and YENEEA. Unmatched junction bases numbered 10, after V lost 6 bases and J lost 5 bases. CDR3 size: 17 residues. The CDR3 is CASSNWGQGARTGELFF. The CDR3 bases are TGTGCCAGCAGTAATTGGGGACAGGGGGCGCGGACCGGGGAGCTGTTTTTT.

This sequence joins TRBV25-1 and TRBJ2-7; TRBD1 is a possible D gene (6 bases). Germline CDR1 is MGHDK and CDR2 is SYGVNS. This CDR3 region has 15 residues. Trimming left V 2 bases short and J 4 bases short, with 15 bases between. CDR3 sequence reads: CASSETTGLPYEQYF. In DNA, the CDR3 is TGTGCCAGCAGTGAAACTACAGGGCTACCGTACGAGCAGTACTTC.

The rearrangement joins TRBV7-9 to TRBJ2-7, with 8 bases fitting TRBD1. The CDR3 totals 14 residues. CDR1 is SEHNR, CDR2 FQNEAQ, per germline (reference sequence). Trimming at V came to 6 bases and at J to 3 bases, leaving 7 bases not matched to a gene. In nucleotides, the CDR3 is TGTGCCAGCAGTTGGGGACAGGAAGTCTACGAGCAGTACTTC. Its protein product is CASSWGQEVYEQYF. Full variable domain (rest looked up from reference TRBV7-9 and TRBJ2-7): DTGVSQNPRHKITKRGQNVTFRCDPISEHNRLYWYRQTLGQGPEFLTYFQNEAQLEKSRLLSDRFSAERPKGSFSTLEIQRTEQGDSAMYLCASSWGQEVYEQYFGPGTRLTVT.